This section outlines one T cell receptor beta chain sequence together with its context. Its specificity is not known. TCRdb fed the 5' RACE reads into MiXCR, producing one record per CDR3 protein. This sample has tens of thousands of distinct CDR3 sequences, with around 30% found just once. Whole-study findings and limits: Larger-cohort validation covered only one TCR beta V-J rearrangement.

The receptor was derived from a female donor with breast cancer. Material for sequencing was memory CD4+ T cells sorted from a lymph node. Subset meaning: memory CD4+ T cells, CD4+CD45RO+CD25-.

Written as DNA, the CDR3 is TGTGCCAGCAGCTTCGGGACTAGCGGGATCTATTCCACAGATACGCAGTATTTT. Protein sequence: CASSFGTSGIYSTDTQYF. The chain combines TRBV7-9 with TRBJ2-3; 13 positions agree with TRBD2. The CDR3 runs 18 residues. The junction had 8 bases not matched to a gene; V was cut back by 3 bases and J by 2 bases. The germline V gene has CDR1 SEHNR and CDR2 FQNEAQ (reference sequence).